Shown below are 19 T cell receptor beta chains from a single sample sequenced in a study of T cells in Graves' hyperthyroidism and ophthalmopathy. RNA transcripts provided the source from which TCR beta CDR3 regions were amplified. Using the HTBI primer set, a first-round RT-PCR was run on the TCR CDR3. TCRdb recomputed calls from the multiplex PCR reads with MiXCR, one row per CDR3 protein. The sample lists roughly 570,000 distinct CDR3 sequences; roughly 46% were seen once. The source material was peripheral blood or thyroid tissue (not recorded which). These receptors all come from a woman aged 18-30 years with Graves' hyperthyroidism.

The chain links TRBV6-4 to TRBJ1-1, with a possible D match to TRBD1 (6 bases). This CDR3 contains 14 residues. V dropped 5 bases and J dropped 8 bases, with 18 bases sitting between them. Looked up from germline, CDR1 is MRHNA and CDR2 is SNTAGT. CDR3 DNA sequence: TGTGCCAGCAGTCCCAGCGGGATAGGGGGGGAAGCTTTCTTT. Translation: CASSPSGIGGEAFF.

There are many counts of this clonotype. This CDR3 is missing its conserved last phenylalanine or tryptophan, likely due to a read error. The limits of the CDR3 on the DNA are not certain, so only TCRdb's listed CDR3 is given. The chain has TRBV2 and TRBJ2-7; the tabulated D call, TRBD2, remains unverified against the DNA. 9 amino acids form the CDR3, both terminal residues included. The germline gives CDR1 SNHLY, CDR2 FYNNEI. The CDR3 sequence: CASSVGLAG.

This clonotype was counted many times. This chain uses TRBV7-9 with TRBJ1-2, with 8 bases fitting TRBD1. CDR1 is SEHNR and CDR2 is FQNEAQ in the germline V gene (reference sequence). With 5 bases clipped from V and 3 bases from J, the junction kept 5 bases outside the gene matches. This CDR3 has 14 residues. The CDR3 bases are TGTGCCAGCAGCCAGGCAGGGGGCGACTATGGCTACACCTTC. This gives the protein CASSQAGGDYGYTF.

Concerning this clonotype itself: The missing conserved phenylalanine or tryptophan at the end of this CDR3 makes a read error likely. V usage is TRBV7-9 and J usage is TRBJ1-2; 11 bases line up with TRBD1. This CDR3 has 14 residues. Germline CDR1 is SEHNR and CDR2 is FQNEAQ (reference sequence). J was trimmed by 7 bases and V by 6 bases; bases with no gene match: 7. The CDR3, as DNA: TGTGCCAGCAGACGGACAGGGGGCATCGGTGGCTACACCCTC. As protein: CASRRTGGIGGYTL.

Ten or more counts support this clonotype. The chain carries TRBV9 and TRBJ2-7; TRBD1 is a possible D gene (6 bases). The CDR3 is made up of 14 amino acids. Trimming took off 3 bases at V and 6 bases at J, with 16 bases between the two ends. Germline lookup yields CDR1 SGDLS and CDR2 YYNGEE. For the CDR3, the DNA is TGTGCCAGCAGCGCGGAGCAGGGGCGCACCGAGCAGTACTTC. It translates to CASSAEQGRTEQYF.

With respect to this clonotype: This may arise from a read error, as a much more abundant clone is one base away. The gene calls are TRBV25-1 and TRBJ2-3, with D uncertain. Trimming cost V 3 bases and J 10 bases, with 11 bases left between them. The CDR3 has 12 residues. Germline-derived CDR1 and CDR2 are MGHDK and SYGVNS. CDR3 sequence: CASSEEWDAQYF. In DNA, the CDR3 is TGTGCCAGCAGTGAGGAGTGGGATGCGCAGTATTTT. The whole variable domain, filled in from reference TRBV25-1 and TRBJ2-3, reads EADIYQTPRYLVIGTGKKITLECSQTMGHDKMYWYQQDPGMELHLIHYSYGVNSTEKGDLSSESTVSRIRTEHFPLTLESARPSHTSQYLCASSEEWDAQYFGPGTRLTVL.

This clonotype showed up just once. CDR3 in DNA: TGTGCCAGCAGCTCGGGACGGATCTCTTACGAGCAGTACTTC. Translation: CASSSGRISYEQYF. The rearrangement joins TRBV7-1 to TRBJ2-7; tentatively, D is TRBD1 or TRBD2 (5 bases each). TRBV7-1 is recorded as an ORF, its role being uncertain. The CDR3 spans 14 residues. Deletions cut 3 bases from V and 4 bases from J, with 13 bases between.

This clonotype has at least ten counts. The chain links TRBV7-3 to TRBJ2-7; 7 bases match TRBD1. Losses at the gene ends were 4 bases for V and 4 bases for J; bases not matched to a gene: 4. CDR3 size: 13 residues. CDR1 and CDR2 from the germline V gene are SGHTA and FQGTGA. This CDR3 is CASSYEQGYEQYF. The CDR3, as DNA: TGTGCCAGCAGCTATGAACAGGGGTACGAGCAGTACTTC.

This clonotype was seen repeatedly, ten times or more. V is TRBV24-1 and J is TRBJ1-2; TRBD1 agrees at 11 bases. Germline loops: CDR1 KGHDR, CDR2 SFDVKD. J gave up 6 bases and V 5 bases, and 1 base lay outside the gene matches. This CDR3 comprises 13 residues. CDR3 residues: CATSGTGGDGYTF. DNA of the CDR3: TGTGCCACCAGTGGGACAGGGGGCGATGGCTACACCTTC.

This chain uses TRBV7-2 with TRBJ2-7, with a tentative D call TRBD1 (7 bases). CDR1 is SGHTA and CDR2 is FQGNSA in the germline V gene. Trimming removed 5 bases from V and 7 bases from J, with 15 bases in between. CDR3 size: 13 residues. CDR3 in DNA: TGTGCCAGCAGCCAGGGGGGCAGGAATGAGCAGTACTTC. This encodes CASSQGGRNEQYF.

Details on this clonotype: A much bigger clone sits one base away, suggesting this may be a read error. The chain combines TRBV7-8 with TRBJ2-5; no clear D gene. The CDR3 is 12 residues long. Germline V CDR1 and CDR2: SGHVS, FQNEAQ. Trimming removed 6 bases from V and 5 bases from J, with 10 bases in between. CDR3 sequence (DNA): TGTGCCAGCAGGGCCCAGTTGGAGACCCAGTACTTC. Its protein is CASRAQLETQYF.

Ten or more counts support this clonotype. In DNA form, the CDR3 reads TGCAGTGCCCCTAGTTTCGGGACCAAAGAAGCTAACTATGGCTACACCTTC. This translates into CSAPSFGTKEANYGYTF. This chain links TRBV20-1 with TRBJ1-2, with a weak D call TRBD1 (5 bases). Looked up from germline, CDR1 is DFQATT and CDR2 is SNEGSKA (reference sequence). The germline V and J ends were trimmed by 6 bases and 0 bases, with 23 bases remaining between them. This CDR3 is built from 17 residues.

The rearrangement links TRBV29-1 to TRBJ2-7; 7 bases agree with TRBD1. V lost 8 bases and J lost 1; bases outside the gene matches: 11. This CDR3 region has 14 residues. Germline V gene sequence: CDR1 SQVTM, CDR2 ANQGSEA. This chain's CDR3 is CSSYTRDRSYEQYF. In nucleotides, the CDR3 is TGCAGCAGTTACACCCGGGACAGATCCTACGAGCAGTACTTC.

J is TRBJ2-7 and V is TRBV6-5; D might be TRBD1 or TRBD2, each matching 5 bases. Trimming stripped 0 bases from V and 5 bases from J, with 17 bases between. The CDR3 runs to 16 residues. Per the germline V gene, CDR1 is MNHEY and CDR2 is SVGAGI. The CDR3 DNA sequence: TGTGCCAGCAGTTACTCGACGGCAGGGAGTAATGACGAGCAGTACTTC. Translated, it gives CASSYSTAGSNDEQYF.

The gene calls are TRBV2 and TRBJ1-1; TRBD1 matches 9 bases. This CDR3 has 15 residues. Germline trimming cut 4 bases from V and 7 bases from J; bases unmatched to any gene: 10. Germline values: CDR1 SNHLY, CDR2 FYNNEI. The CDR3 loop is CASSVVTGGSDEAFF. In DNA form, the CDR3 reads TGTGCCAGCAGTGTCGTAACAGGGGGCTCGGATGAAGCTTTCTTT.

Worth noting for this clonotype: The junction shows a germline mismatch at one end, possibly a read error. This chain joins TRBV2 and TRBJ1-3, with D possibly matching TRBD1 (5 bases). CDR3 length equals 11 residues. Germline lookup yields CDR1 SNHLY and CDR2 FYNNEI. The CDR3 reads CASEKREGYHF. DNA for the CDR3: TGTGCCAGCGAGAAGCGGGAGGGGTACCATTTT.

This clonotype was seen repeatedly, ten times or more. This sequence joins TRBV29-1 and TRBJ2-2; 8 bases map to TRBD1. Trimming cost V 1 base and J 6 bases; bases outside gene matches: 10. Germline V gene lookup returns CDR1 SQVTM and CDR2 ANQGSEA. This CDR3 is 16 amino acids long. The CDR3 bases are TGCAGCGTTGAAGGGACAGGGATCGGTTTGGCCGGGGAGCTGTTTTTT. Amino acid sequence: CSVEGTGIGLAGELFF.

This clonotype was counted ten times or more. This rearrangement joins TRBV3-1 to TRBJ2-7; no clear D gene. This CDR3 spans 13 amino acids. Germline-derived CDR1 and CDR2 are LGHDT and YNNKEL (reference sequence). V was shortened by 4 bases and J by 5 bases, with 12 bases between the two germline ends. This CDR3 reads CASSPYHLDEQYF. The CDR3 DNA is TGTGCCAGCAGCCCCTACCACCTAGACGAGCAGTACTTC.

V gene TRBV25-1 combines with J gene TRBJ1-1, with D possibly matching TRBD1 (5 bases). Per germline, CDR1 MGHDK and CDR2 SYGVNS. This CDR3 spans 13 amino acids. The germline V and J ends were trimmed by 1 base and 6 bases, with 9 bases remaining between them. Here the CDR3 DNA reads TGTGCCAGCAGTGAATTGGGGGACCCTGAAGCTTTCTTT. It encodes CASSELGDPEAFF.